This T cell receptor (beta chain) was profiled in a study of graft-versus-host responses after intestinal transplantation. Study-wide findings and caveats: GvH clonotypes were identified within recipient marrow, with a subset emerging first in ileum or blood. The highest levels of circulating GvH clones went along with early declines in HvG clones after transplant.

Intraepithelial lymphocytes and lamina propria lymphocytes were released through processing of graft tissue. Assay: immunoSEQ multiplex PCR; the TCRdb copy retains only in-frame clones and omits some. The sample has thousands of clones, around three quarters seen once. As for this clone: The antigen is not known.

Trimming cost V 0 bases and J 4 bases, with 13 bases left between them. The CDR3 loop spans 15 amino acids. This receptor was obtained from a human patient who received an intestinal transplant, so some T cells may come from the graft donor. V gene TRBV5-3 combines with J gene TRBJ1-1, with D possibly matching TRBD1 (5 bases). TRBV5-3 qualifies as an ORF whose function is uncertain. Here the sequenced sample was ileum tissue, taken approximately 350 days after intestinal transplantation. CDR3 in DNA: TGTGCCAGAAGCTTGGCTGGGGGAGGGGCCACTGAAGCTTTCTTT. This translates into CARSLAGGGATEAFF.